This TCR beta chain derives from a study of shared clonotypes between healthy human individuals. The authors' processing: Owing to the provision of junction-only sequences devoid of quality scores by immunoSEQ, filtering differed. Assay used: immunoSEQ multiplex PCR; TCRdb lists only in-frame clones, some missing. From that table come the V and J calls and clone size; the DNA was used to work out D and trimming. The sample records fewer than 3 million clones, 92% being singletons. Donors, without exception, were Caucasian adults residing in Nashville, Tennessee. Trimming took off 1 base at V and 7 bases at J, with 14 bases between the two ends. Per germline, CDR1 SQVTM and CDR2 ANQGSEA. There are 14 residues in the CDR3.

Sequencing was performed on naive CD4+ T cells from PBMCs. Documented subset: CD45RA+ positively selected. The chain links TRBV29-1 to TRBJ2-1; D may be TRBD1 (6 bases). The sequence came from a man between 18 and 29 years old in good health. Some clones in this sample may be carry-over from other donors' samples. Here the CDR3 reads CSVEGGQGFNEQFF. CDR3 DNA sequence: TGCAGCGTTGAAGGGGGGCAGGGCTTTAATGAGCAGTTCTTC.